Listed below are T cell receptor beta chains from one sample, sequenced in a study of T cells in localized non-small cell lung cancer. Assay: immunoSEQ multiplex PCR; the TCRdb copy retains only in-frame clones and omits some. The sample lists approximately 30,000 clones; 90% to 95% were seen once. The material sequenced was peripheral blood, taken before any cancer treatment. These receptors originate from a female donor over 55 with stage I lung adenocarcinoma. Each CDR3 is given with its conserved first and last residue. Fields, in order: CDR3 length, D gene, V gene, clone size, J gene, CDR3 DNA, CDR3 protein. A D gene is named only where the DNA matches it firmly. Clone size, where shown, is once, few, many, or a class for clones that have expanded.

cdr3_length: 16
d_call: TRBD1
v_call: TRBV5-1
clone_size: NA
j_call: TRBJ2-6
cdr3_nt: TGCGCCAGCAGCGCCGCAGGGGGCTCTGGGGCCAACGTCCTGACTTTC
cdr3_aa: CASSAAGGSGANVLTF

cdr3_length: 13
d_call: NA
v_call: TRBV5-1
clone_size: NA
j_call: TRBJ2-5
cdr3_nt: TGCGCCAGCAGCTTGGGGAGCCAAGAGACCCAGTACTTC
cdr3_aa: CASSLGSQETQYF

cdr3_length: 15
d_call: TRBD2
v_call: TRBV5-1
clone_size: once
j_call: TRBJ2-2
cdr3_nt: TGCGCCAGCAGACCGGGACTAGGAGGGACCGGGGAGCTGTTTTTT
cdr3_aa: CASRPGLGGTGELFF

cdr3_length: 15
d_call: TRBD2
v_call: TRBV7-2
clone_size: NA
j_call: TRBJ2-7
cdr3_nt: TGTGCCAGCAGCGGTCTGGGAGGGGACTTCGACGAGCAGTACTTC
cdr3_aa: CASSGLGGDFDEQYF

cdr3_length: 17
d_call: TRBD2
v_call: TRBV11-3
clone_size: NA
j_call: TRBJ2-3
cdr3_nt: TGTGCCAGCAGCTTAGATCGGCTAGCGGGTAACACAGATACGCAGTATTTT
cdr3_aa: CASSLDRLAGNTDTQYF

cdr3_length: 11
d_call: NA
v_call: TRBV6-6
clone_size: NA
j_call: TRBJ2-1
cdr3_nt: TGTGCCAGCAGCCTATACAATGAGCAGTTCTTC
cdr3_aa: CASSLYNEQFF

cdr3_length: 15
d_call: TRBD1
v_call: TRBV5-4
clone_size: NA
j_call: TRBJ1-1
cdr3_nt: TGTGCCAGCAGCACTTCACAGGGGGCGAACACTGAAGCTTTCTTT
cdr3_aa: CASSTSQGANTEAFF

cdr3_length: 14
d_call: TRBD1
v_call: TRBV6-6
clone_size: NA
j_call: TRBJ2-5
cdr3_nt: TGTGCCAGCAGTTACCGGACAGGGGTTGAGACCCAGTACTTC
cdr3_aa: CASSYRTGVETQYF

cdr3_length: 14
d_call: NA
v_call: TRBV4-1
clone_size: NA
j_call: TRBJ2-5
cdr3_nt: TGCGCCAGCAGCCCTATTGAAGGCCGGCAGACCCAGTACTTC
cdr3_aa: CASSPIEGRQTQYF

cdr3_length: 16
d_call: TRBD1
v_call: TRBV7-6
clone_size: NA
j_call: TRBJ2-2
cdr3_nt: TGTGCCAGCAGCCGGACAGGGGGTCAGAACACCGGGGAGCTGTTTTTT
cdr3_aa: CASSRTGGQNTGELFF

cdr3_length: 13
d_call: TRBD1
v_call: TRBV28
clone_size: NA
j_call: TRBJ2-4
cdr3_nt: TGTGCCAGCAGTTCAGGGGGCCAAAACATTCAGTACTTC
cdr3_aa: CASSSGGQNIQYF

cdr3_length: 15
d_call: NA
v_call: TRBV6-5
clone_size: NA
j_call: TRBJ2-7
cdr3_nt: TGTGCCAGCAGTTACGGGGAGGGGGCCACCTACGAGCAGTACTTC
cdr3_aa: CASSYGEGATYEQYF

cdr3_length: 17
d_call: NA
v_call: TRBV7-9
clone_size: NA
j_call: TRBJ2-2
cdr3_nt: TGTGCCAGCAGACCTAGGGGGGCACAGGGGATCACCGGGGAGCTGTTTTTT
cdr3_aa: CASRPRGAQGITGELFF

cdr3_length: 15
d_call: TRBD1
v_call: TRBV28
clone_size: NA
j_call: TRBJ1-2
cdr3_nt: TGTGCCAGCAGCCCCTCTTTGTTGAGGGGGCAAGGCTACACCTTC
cdr3_aa: CASSPSLLRGQGYTF

cdr3_length: 14
d_call: TRBD1
v_call: TRBV28
clone_size: once
j_call: TRBJ1-2
cdr3_nt: TGTGCCAGCAGGTCTCCGGACAGGTCCTATGGCTACACCTTC
cdr3_aa: CASRSPDRSYGYTF

cdr3_length: 16
d_call: NA
v_call: TRBV5-1
clone_size: NA
j_call: TRBJ1-3
cdr3_nt: TGCGCCAGCAGCCCGCAGACAGCTCACTCTGGAAACACCATATATTTT
cdr3_aa: CASSPQTAHSGNTIYF

cdr3_length: 14
d_call: NA
v_call: TRBV10-3
clone_size: NA
j_call: TRBJ1-1
cdr3_nt: TGTGCCATCATTCGGTCACAATCGAACACTGAAGCTTTCTTT
cdr3_aa: CAIIRSQSNTEAFF

cdr3_length: 17
d_call: NA
v_call: TRBV11-1
clone_size: NA
j_call: TRBJ2-3
cdr3_nt: TGTGCCAGCAGCTTACCTCCCCGGGGGCGGAGCACAGATACGCAGTATTTT
cdr3_aa: CASSLPPRGRSTDTQYF

cdr3_length: 14
d_call: NA
v_call: TRBV6-6
clone_size: NA
j_call: TRBJ2-5
cdr3_nt: TGTGCCAGCATGGAGAGGGGGAGACAAGAGACCCAGTACTTC
cdr3_aa: CASMERGRQETQYF

cdr3_length: 15
d_call: NA
v_call: TRBV7-8
clone_size: NA
j_call: TRBJ1-5
cdr3_nt: TGTGCCAGCAGCTTAGGGGTAGGGGGCAATCAGCCCCAGCATTTT
cdr3_aa: CASSLGVGGNQPQHF

cdr3_length: 14
d_call: NA
v_call: TRBV7-3
clone_size: NA
j_call: TRBJ2-5
cdr3_nt: TGTGCCAGCAGCCCAGGGGGGGGCAGGGAGACCCAGTACTTC
cdr3_aa: CASSPGGGRETQYF

cdr3_length: 16
d_call: NA
v_call: TRBV5-1
clone_size: few
j_call: TRBJ2-2
cdr3_nt: TGCGCCAGCAGCTTGGACTCTCCCACTAGAGCCGGGGAGCTGTTTTTT
cdr3_aa: CASSLDSPTRAGELFF

cdr3_length: 12
d_call: NA
v_call: TRBV5-8
clone_size: NA
j_call: TRBJ2-3
cdr3_nt: TGTGCCAGCCCCCGGCGGGCGGATACGCAGTATTTT
cdr3_aa: CASPRRADTQYF

cdr3_length: 18
d_call: NA
v_call: TRBV18
clone_size: NA
j_call: TRBJ2-2
cdr3_nt: TGTGCCAGCTCGTCCGGGCCCATAACCCGGGCGAACACCGGGGAGCTGTTTTTT
cdr3_aa: CASSSGPITRANTGELFF

cdr3_length: 15
d_call: NA
v_call: TRBV28
clone_size: NA
j_call: TRBJ1-2
cdr3_nt: TGTGCCAGCACCTGGGGCGATAGGGGAAACTATGGCTACACCTTC
cdr3_aa: CASTWGDRGNYGYTF

cdr3_length: 13
d_call: NA
v_call: TRBV12-5
clone_size: few
j_call: TRBJ1-2
cdr3_nt: TGTGCTAGTGGCTCGACAGGCCTTTATGGCTACACCTTC
cdr3_aa: CASGSTGLYGYTF

cdr3_length: 17
d_call: TRBD1
v_call: TRBV27
clone_size: NA
j_call: TRBJ1-5
cdr3_nt: TGTGCCAGCAGTTTAAGGGGGACAGACCTACTTAATCAGCCCCAGCATTTT
cdr3_aa: CASSLRGTDLLNQPQHF

cdr3_length: 14
d_call: TRBD1
v_call: TRBV7-9
clone_size: NA
j_call: TRBJ1-1
cdr3_nt: TGTGCCAGCAGCTCACAGGGGGAGGACACTGAAGCTTTCTTT
cdr3_aa: CASSSQGEDTEAFF

cdr3_length: 16
d_call: NA
v_call: TRBV28
clone_size: few
j_call: TRBJ1-5
cdr3_nt: TGTGCCAGCAGTTTGATGCAATTAGGGGGTTATCGGCCCCAGCATTTT
cdr3_aa: CASSLMQLGGYRPQHF

cdr3_length: 16
d_call: NA
v_call: TRBV6-5
clone_size: NA
j_call: TRBJ2-1
cdr3_nt: TGTGCCAGCAGTTACTCGTTACCTACAGGTATCAATGAGCAGTTCTTC
cdr3_aa: CASSYSLPTGINEQFF

cdr3_length: 15
d_call: NA
v_call: TRBV7-2
clone_size: NA
j_call: TRBJ1-1
cdr3_nt: TGTGCCAGCAGCTTAGTCTTGATTCTGAACACTGAAGCTTTCTTT
cdr3_aa: CASSLVLILNTEAFF

cdr3_length: 18
d_call: TRBD1
v_call: TRBV11-1
clone_size: NA
j_call: TRBJ2-1
cdr3_nt: TGTGCCAGCAGCTTACGTGGGGTGAGGGACAGGGCTCCCGATGAGCAGTTCTTC
cdr3_aa: CASSLRGVRDRAPDEQFF

cdr3_length: 14
d_call: NA
v_call: TRBV7-8
clone_size: NA
j_call: TRBJ2-3
cdr3_nt: TGTGCCAGCACCATATACGAGAGGAGGGATACGCAGTATTTT
cdr3_aa: CASTIYERRDTQYF

cdr3_length: 14
d_call: TRBD1
v_call: TRBV11-2
clone_size: NA
j_call: TRBJ2-2
cdr3_nt: TGTGCCAGCAGCCAGAGGGGGCGAACCGGGGAGCTGTTTTTT
cdr3_aa: CASSQRGRTGELFF

cdr3_length: 12
d_call: NA
v_call: TRBV29-1
clone_size: NA
j_call: TRBJ1-2
cdr3_nt: TGCAGCGTTGCGTCACAGGCTCTAAGCTACACCTTC
cdr3_aa: CSVASQALSYTF

cdr3_length: 15
d_call: NA
v_call: TRBV5-4
clone_size: NA
j_call: TRBJ2-1
cdr3_nt: TGTGCCAGCAGCCCAAGTTCCCCGATTGACAATGAGCAGTTCTTC
cdr3_aa: CASSPSSPIDNEQFF

cdr3_length: 15
d_call: TRBD1
v_call: TRBV28
clone_size: NA
j_call: TRBJ1-1
cdr3_nt: TGTGCCAGCAGTTTCCTCGGACAGGGGGTCACTGAAGCTTTCTTT
cdr3_aa: CASSFLGQGVTEAFF

cdr3_length: 11
d_call: NA
v_call: TRBV6-5
clone_size: NA
j_call: TRBJ1-1
cdr3_nt: TGTGCCAGCAGCCCCAATCTGGAAGCTTTCTTT
cdr3_aa: CASSPNLEAFF

cdr3_length: 15
d_call: NA
v_call: TRBV5-1
clone_size: once
j_call: TRBJ1-4
cdr3_nt: TGCGCCAGCAGCTTGGCGCAGGGAGTCGAAGAAAAACTGTTTTTT
cdr3_aa: CASSLAQGVEEKLFF

cdr3_length: 15
d_call: TRBD1
v_call: TRBV29-1
clone_size: few
j_call: TRBJ1-5
cdr3_nt: TGCAGCGTTGAAGTTAGTGGACAGGGCCGGCAGCCCCAGCATTTT
cdr3_aa: CSVEVSGQGRQPQHF

cdr3_length: 14
d_call: TRBD1
v_call: TRBV10-3
clone_size: NA
j_call: TRBJ1-4
cdr3_nt: TGTGCCATCAGCGGGACAGGGAATATCAAAAAACTGTTTTTT
cdr3_aa: CAISGTGNIKKLFF

cdr3_length: 17
d_call: TRBD2
v_call: TRBV11-2
clone_size: NA
j_call: TRBJ2-1
cdr3_nt: TGTGCCAGCAGCCTTAGGTCTAGCGGTTACTCCTACAATGAGCAGTTCTTC
cdr3_aa: CASSLRSSGYSYNEQFF

cdr3_length: 19
d_call: NA
v_call: TRBV15
clone_size: NA
j_call: TRBJ2-6
cdr3_nt: TGTGCCACCAGCGCTAGGCAAAGGTGTGGACAAAGTCGGGCCAACGTCCTGACTTTC
cdr3_aa: CATSARQRCGQSRANVLTF

cdr3_length: 12
d_call: TRBD1
v_call: TRBV7-9
clone_size: NA
j_call: TRBJ1-2
cdr3_nt: TGTGCCAGCTCAGGGGGAAACTATGGCTACACCTTC
cdr3_aa: CASSGGNYGYTF

cdr3_length: 13
d_call: NA
v_call: TRBV28
clone_size: NA
j_call: TRBJ1-5
cdr3_nt: TGTGCCAGCAGTGTTTTGGGCAATCAGCCCCAGCATTTT
cdr3_aa: CASSVLGNQPQHF

cdr3_length: 14
d_call: NA
v_call: TRBV14
clone_size: NA
j_call: TRBJ1-2
cdr3_nt: TGTGCCAGCAGCCAAGAAAGGGCTAACTATGGCTACACCTTC
cdr3_aa: CASSQERANYGYTF

cdr3_length: 15
d_call: NA
v_call: TRBV7-2
clone_size: NA
j_call: TRBJ1-4
cdr3_nt: TGTGCCAGCAGTATGGGGAACAGGGTGGGTGAAAAACTGTTTTTT
cdr3_aa: CASSMGNRVGEKLFF

cdr3_length: 15
d_call: NA
v_call: TRBV2
clone_size: NA
j_call: TRBJ1-4
cdr3_nt: TGTGCCAGCAGTGAAGTTGGGGGTACTAATGAAAAACTGTTTTTT
cdr3_aa: CASSEVGGTNEKLFF

cdr3_length: 15
d_call: NA
v_call: TRBV5-4
clone_size: NA
j_call: TRBJ1-2
cdr3_nt: TGTGCTTCCTCTCAGGGATCAGGGAAAAGCTATGGCTACACCTTC
cdr3_aa: CASSQGSGKSYGYTF

cdr3_length: 15
d_call: TRBD2
v_call: TRBV2
clone_size: NA
j_call: TRBJ2-5
cdr3_nt: TGTGCCAGCAGTGAACTGGGACTAGCCCAAGAGACCCAGTACTTC
cdr3_aa: CASSELGLAQETQYF

cdr3_length: 15
d_call: TRBD1
v_call: TRBV2
clone_size: few
j_call: TRBJ1-2
cdr3_nt: TGTGCCAGCAGTGAAGTCGACAGGGACTGGTATGGCTACACCTTC
cdr3_aa: CASSEVDRDWYGYTF

cdr3_length: 14
d_call: NA
v_call: TRBV27
clone_size: NA
j_call: TRBJ1-3
cdr3_nt: TGTGCCAGCAGTTTAACAGGGAGTGGAAACACCATATATTTT
cdr3_aa: CASSLTGSGNTIYF